This TCR beta chain was profiled in a study of cytomegalovirus exposure and HLA in healthy donors. Study outcomes and limitations: Sequencing artifact likely explains a cluster of highly shared sequence variants. Apart from CMV serostatus, no immune exposure information was available. TCR beta chains numbering more than 150 were designated cytomegalovirus-associated.

This CDR3 comprises 14 residues. V was clipped by 4 bases and J by 5 bases; unmatched bases: 5. Germline V gives CDR1 LNHDA, CDR2 SQIVND (reference sequence). It was with 60 Vbeta and 13 Jbeta primers that the PCR ran. As processed by the authors: Roughly 12 million of about 88 million unique TCR beta chains were shared, per a later count. Sequencing was performed with immunoSEQ multiplex PCR; in TCRdb, only in-frame clones are kept and a portion is missing. V and J calls plus clone size are reproduced from that table; the DNA served to infer D and trimming. The top ten hold less than 2% of the sample, which has roughly 150,000 clones, around four fifths seen once. Of note for this clone: Its antigen is not known.

This clonotype originated in a woman under 30 in good health and CMV-seronegative. Sequenced input: PBMCs. V gene TRBV19 combines with J gene TRBJ1-5, with TRBD1 matching 7 bases. The CDR3 DNA reads TGTGCCAGTAGTAGGGGACAGCGGTATCAGCCCCAGCATTTT. Amino acid sequence: CASSRGQRYQPQHF.